A selection of T cell receptor beta chains follows, all from one sample in a study of CXCR3-negative and CXCR3-positive naive CD8 T cells. Reprocessing the 5' RACE reads, TCRdb reports a single entry for every CDR3 protein and omits DNA. This sample contains 120,000 to 150,000 distinct CDR3 sequences. Specimen: naive CXCR3+ CD8+ T cells from blood. Receptors originate from a human donor in good health. Some clones in this sample may be carry-over from other donors' samples. Each CDR3 is given with its conserved first and last residue.

V	J	CDR3
TRBV9	TRBJ2-7	CASRVAARTHEQYF
TRBV6-2/TRBV6-3	TRBJ2-7	CASRALAGGYEQYF
TRBV4-1	TRBJ2-3	CASSPVGSPSDTQYF
TRBV6-5	TRBJ2-7	CASSLGQEAPYEQYF
TRBV12-3/TRBV12-4	TRBJ2-1	CASSSVGGSGEHNEQFF
TRBV18	TRBJ2-1	CASSPLDSTNNNEQFF
TRBV30	TRBJ1-1	CAWSGGRNTEAFF
TRBV9	TRBJ2-3	CASSVTSGASTDTQYF
TRBV7-2	TRBJ1-1	CASSLEPGGEAFF
TRBV29-1	TRBJ2-5	CSVQPVAGNRETQYF
TRBV28	TRBJ2-1	CASRWGQGASEQVF
TRBV4-1	TRBJ2-2	CASSRARYPNTGELFF